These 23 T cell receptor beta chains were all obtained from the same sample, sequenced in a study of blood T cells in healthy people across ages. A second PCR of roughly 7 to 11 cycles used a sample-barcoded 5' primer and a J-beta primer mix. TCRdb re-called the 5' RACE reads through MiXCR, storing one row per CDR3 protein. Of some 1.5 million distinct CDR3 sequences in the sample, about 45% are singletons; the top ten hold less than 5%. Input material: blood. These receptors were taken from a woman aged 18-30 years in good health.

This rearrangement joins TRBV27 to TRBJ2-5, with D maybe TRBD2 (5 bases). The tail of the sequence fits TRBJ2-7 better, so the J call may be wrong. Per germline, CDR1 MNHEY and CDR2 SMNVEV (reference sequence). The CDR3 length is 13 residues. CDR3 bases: TGTGCCAGCAGTTTTGGCTCTGAGGGCGAGCAGTACTTC. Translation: CASSFGSEGEQYF.

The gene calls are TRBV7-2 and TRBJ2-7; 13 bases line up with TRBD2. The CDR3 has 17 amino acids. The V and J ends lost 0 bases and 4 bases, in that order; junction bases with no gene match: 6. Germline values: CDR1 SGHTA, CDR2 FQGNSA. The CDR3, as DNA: TGTGCCAGCAGCTTAGCTCAGACTAGCGGGGGGATTTACGAGCAGTACTTC. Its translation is CASSLAQTSGGIYEQYF.

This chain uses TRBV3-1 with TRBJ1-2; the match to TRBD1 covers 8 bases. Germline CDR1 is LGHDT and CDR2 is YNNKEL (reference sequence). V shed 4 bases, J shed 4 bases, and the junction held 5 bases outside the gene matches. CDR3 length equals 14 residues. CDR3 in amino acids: CASSLPDRGYGYTF. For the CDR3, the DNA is TGTGCCAGCAGCCTCCCAGACAGGGGCTATGGCTACACCTTC.

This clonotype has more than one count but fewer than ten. This CDR3 reads CASSPRTEKETQYF. CDR3 nucleotides: TGTGCCAGCAGTCCACGAACTGAAAAAGAGACCCAGTACTTC. The chain carries TRBV6-2 or TRBV6-3 and TRBJ2-5; no reliable D call. CDR3 size: 14 residues. Trimming shortened V by 5 bases and J by 3 bases, and 13 bases separated the two germline ends. CDR1 and CDR2 from the germline V gene are MNHEY and SVGEGT.

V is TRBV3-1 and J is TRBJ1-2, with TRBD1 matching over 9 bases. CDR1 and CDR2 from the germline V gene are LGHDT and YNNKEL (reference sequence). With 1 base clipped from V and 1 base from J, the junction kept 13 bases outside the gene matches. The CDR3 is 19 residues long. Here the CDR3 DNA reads TGTGCCAGCAGCCAAGGCTCGACAGGGGGTTTGCCCCTTAACTATGGCTACACCTTC. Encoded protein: CASSQGSTGGLPLNYGYTF.

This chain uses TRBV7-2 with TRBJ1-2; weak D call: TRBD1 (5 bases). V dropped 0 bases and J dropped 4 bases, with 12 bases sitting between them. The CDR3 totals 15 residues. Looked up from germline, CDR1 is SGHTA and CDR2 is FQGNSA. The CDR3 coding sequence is TGTGCCAGCAGCTTAGCACAGGATCACTTCTATGGCTACACCTTC. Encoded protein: CASSLAQDHFYGYTF.

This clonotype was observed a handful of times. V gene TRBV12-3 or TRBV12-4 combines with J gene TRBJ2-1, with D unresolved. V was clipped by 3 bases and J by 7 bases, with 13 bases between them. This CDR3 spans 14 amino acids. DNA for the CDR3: TGTGCCAGCAGTTTTGGCGTAGGGATGAATGAGCAGTTCTTC. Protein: CASSFGVGMNEQFF.

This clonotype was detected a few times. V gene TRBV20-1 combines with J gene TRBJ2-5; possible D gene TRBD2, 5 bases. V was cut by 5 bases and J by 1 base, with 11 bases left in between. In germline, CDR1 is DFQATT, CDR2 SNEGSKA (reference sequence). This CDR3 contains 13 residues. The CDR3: CSASDYLQETQYF. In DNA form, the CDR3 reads TGCAGTGCTTCTGACTACCTCCAAGAGACCCAGTACTTC.

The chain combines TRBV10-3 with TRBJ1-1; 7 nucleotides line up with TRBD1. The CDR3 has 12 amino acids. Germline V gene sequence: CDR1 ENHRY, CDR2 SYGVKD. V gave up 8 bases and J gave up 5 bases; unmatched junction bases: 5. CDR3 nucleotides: TGTGCCATCCAGGGGGAAGGGACTGAAGCTTTCTTT. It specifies CAIQGEGTEAFF.

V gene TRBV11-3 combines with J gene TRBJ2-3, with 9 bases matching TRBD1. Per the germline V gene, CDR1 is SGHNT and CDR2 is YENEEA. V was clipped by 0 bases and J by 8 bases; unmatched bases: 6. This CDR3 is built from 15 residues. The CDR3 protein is CASSLDRDRAGTQYF. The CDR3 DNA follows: TGTGCCAGCAGCTTAGACCGGGACAGGGCAGGTACGCAGTATTTT.

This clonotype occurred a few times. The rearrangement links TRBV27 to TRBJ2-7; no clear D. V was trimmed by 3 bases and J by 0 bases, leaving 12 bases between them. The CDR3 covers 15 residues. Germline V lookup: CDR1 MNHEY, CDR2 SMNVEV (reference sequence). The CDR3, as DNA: TGTGCCAGCAGTTTGGTGGCCAGGAGCTCCTACGAGCAGTACTTC. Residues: CASSLVARSSYEQYF.

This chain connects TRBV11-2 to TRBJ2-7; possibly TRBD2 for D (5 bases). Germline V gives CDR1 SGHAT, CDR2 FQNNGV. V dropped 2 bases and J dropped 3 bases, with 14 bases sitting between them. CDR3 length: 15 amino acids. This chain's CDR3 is CASSLYGGGLYEQYF. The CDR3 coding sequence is TGTGCCAGCAGCTTATACGGTGGCGGGCTCTACGAGCAGTACTTC.

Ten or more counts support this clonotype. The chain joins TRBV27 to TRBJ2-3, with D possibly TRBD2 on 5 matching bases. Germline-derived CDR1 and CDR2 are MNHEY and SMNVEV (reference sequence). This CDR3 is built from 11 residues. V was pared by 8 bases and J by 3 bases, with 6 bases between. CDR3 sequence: CASGRTDTQYF. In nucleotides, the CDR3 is TGTGCCAGCGGGAGAACAGATACGCAGTATTTT.

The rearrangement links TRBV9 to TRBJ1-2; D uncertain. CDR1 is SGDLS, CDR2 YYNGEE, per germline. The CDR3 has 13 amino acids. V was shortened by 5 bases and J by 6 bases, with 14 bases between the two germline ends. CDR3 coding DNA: TGTGCCAGCAGTGAGAGGGTTCTTGATGGCTACACCTTC. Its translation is CASSERVLDGYTF.

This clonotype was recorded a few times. CDR3 DNA: TGCGCCAGCAGCCAGCTGCCGCGGGAGCAGTACTTC. Protein sequence: CASSQLPREQYF. The chain has TRBV4-3 and TRBJ2-5; 7 nucleotides line up with TRBD2. The germline V gene has CDR1 LGHNA and CDR2 YSLEER. The CDR3 runs to 12 residues. V shed 3 bases and J 11 bases; nucleotides not matched to a gene: 6.

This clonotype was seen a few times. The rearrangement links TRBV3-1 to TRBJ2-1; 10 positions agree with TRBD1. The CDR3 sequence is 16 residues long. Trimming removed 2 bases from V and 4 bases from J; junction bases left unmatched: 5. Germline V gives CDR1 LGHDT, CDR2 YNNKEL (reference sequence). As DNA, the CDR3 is TGTGCCAGCAGCCAACACCGGGACAGGGGTTACAATGAGCAGTTCTTC. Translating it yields CASSQHRDRGYNEQFF.

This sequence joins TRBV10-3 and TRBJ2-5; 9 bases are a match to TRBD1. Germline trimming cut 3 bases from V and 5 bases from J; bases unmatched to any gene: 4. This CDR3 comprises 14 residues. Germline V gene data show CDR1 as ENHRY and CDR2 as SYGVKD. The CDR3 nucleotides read TGTGCCATCAGTGAAACCGGGACAGGGGAGACCCAGTACTTC. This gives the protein CAISETGTGETQYF.

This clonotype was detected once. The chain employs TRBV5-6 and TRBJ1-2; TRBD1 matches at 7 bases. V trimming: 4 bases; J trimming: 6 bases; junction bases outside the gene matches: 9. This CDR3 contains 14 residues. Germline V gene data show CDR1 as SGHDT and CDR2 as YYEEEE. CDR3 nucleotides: TGTGCCAGCAGCCCGCCGGGACAGAGTAATGGCTACACCTTC. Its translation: CASSPPGQSNGYTF.

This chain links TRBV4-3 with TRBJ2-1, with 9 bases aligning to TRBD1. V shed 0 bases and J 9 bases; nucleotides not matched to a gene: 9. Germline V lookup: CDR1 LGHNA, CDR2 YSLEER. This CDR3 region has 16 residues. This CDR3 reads CASSQDLHRGQGEQFF. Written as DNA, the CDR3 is TGCGCCAGCAGCCAAGATTTACACAGGGGGCAAGGTGAGCAGTTCTTC.

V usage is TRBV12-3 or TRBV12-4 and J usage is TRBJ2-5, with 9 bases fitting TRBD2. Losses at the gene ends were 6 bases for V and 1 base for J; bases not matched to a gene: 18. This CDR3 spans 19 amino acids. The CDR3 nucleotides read TGTGCCAGCAGGCGGAAGGGGGTAGGATTAGCGGGAGTCCAAGAGACCCAGTACTTC. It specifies CASRRKGVGLAGVQETQYF.

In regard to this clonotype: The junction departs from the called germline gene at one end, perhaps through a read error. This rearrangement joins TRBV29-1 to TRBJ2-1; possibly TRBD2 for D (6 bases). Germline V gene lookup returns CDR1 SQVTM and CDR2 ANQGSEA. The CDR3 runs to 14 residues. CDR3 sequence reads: CSLKGGDSYNKQFF. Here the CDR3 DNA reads TGCAGCCTAAAAGGCGGGGACTCATACAATAAGCAGTTCTTC.

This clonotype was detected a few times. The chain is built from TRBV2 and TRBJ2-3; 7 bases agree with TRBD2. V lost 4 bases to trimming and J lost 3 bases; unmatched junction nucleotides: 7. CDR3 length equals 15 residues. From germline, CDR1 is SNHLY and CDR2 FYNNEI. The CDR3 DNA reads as TGTGCCAGCAGTGTCGGGGGGATCAGAACAGATACGCAGTATTTT. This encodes CASSVGGIRTDTQYF.

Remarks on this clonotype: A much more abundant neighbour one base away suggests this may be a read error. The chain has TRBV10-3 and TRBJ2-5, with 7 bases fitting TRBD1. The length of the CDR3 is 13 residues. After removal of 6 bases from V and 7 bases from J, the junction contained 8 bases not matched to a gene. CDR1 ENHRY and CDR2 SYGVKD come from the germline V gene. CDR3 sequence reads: CAISLTGKGTQYF. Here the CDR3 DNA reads TGTGCCATCAGCTTGACAGGGAAGGGGACCCAGTACTTC.